This T cell receptor beta chain was observed in a study of Graves' ophthalmopathy and Graves' hyperthyroidism. About the study: The authors collected peripheral blood at initial diagnosis, before any treatment. Whole-study results and caveats: Also, most clonotypes expanded in the thyroid above 0.001 frequency appeared in blood.

For repertoire sequencing, the TCR beta CDR3 regions were amplified from RNA transcripts. An initial RT-PCR round employing HTBI primers preceded a second-round multiplex PCR. MiXCR, applied by TCRdb to the multiplex PCR reads, yields one record per CDR3 protein. The sample lists 680,000 or so distinct CDR3 sequences, 22% occurring once. This clonotype appeared many times. The antigen is unknown. Trimming took off 6 bases at V and 1 base at J, with 12 bases between the two ends. The CDR3 runs to 15 residues. Researchers turned away patients with other autoimmune diseases, uncontrolled infections, pregnancy or lactation.

This chain uses TRBV12-3 or TRBV12-4 with TRBJ2-2, with D perhaps TRBD1 (6 bases). The TCR originated in a woman aged 18 to 35 with stable Graves' hyperthyroidism. Some clones in this sample may be carry-over from other donors' samples. The sequenced sample was peripheral blood. DNA for the CDR3: TGTGCCAGCAGCTGGGGGCGGAGGAACACCGGGGAGCTGTTTTTT. Amino acids: CASSWGRRNTGELFF.